Included here is one T cell receptor beta chain sequence, with context. Its binding antigen is unknown. One base away there is no much larger clone; base qualities are not given. Via the germline V gene, CDR1 is SGHRS and CDR2 YFSETQ. The CDR3 numbers 15 residues from cysteine through phenylalanine. The kept DNA is CDR3 alone, 45 bases in frame from the first base. Trimming costs V 0 bases and J 1 base, and their ends lie 8 bases apart. The data derive from a study of T cell responses to AZD1222 COVID-19 vaccine (dated by TCRdb to about 2021). Turning to the overall study: AZD1222 recipients whose second dose came at about 4 weeks and those whose second dose came at about 12 weeks were combined into one group, since spike-specific TCR depth and breadth did not differ between the two schedules. TCR sequencing was performed for 233 trial participants, of whom about 210 were given two doses of AZD1222 and some 25 were given two doses of MenACWY control vaccine. Trial participants were enrolled by age into subgroups of 18-55, 56-69 and 70-plus years, and around 140, 26 and 57 TCR-sequenced participants, respectively, were included in these subgroups.

Broad study findings and their caveats: Vaccine-associated CD4 TCRs spanned the whole spike protein, with dominant responses in regions 160-218 and 743-854. Participants were mostly white British and included more females than males, and it was suggested by the authors that clonal diversity may have been underestimated. Conclusions about previously exposed vaccinees are limited, since just a handful of AZD1222 recipients were seropositive for SARS-CoV-2 at baseline. No day 14 peak-response samples were available, so repertoires were characterized only after the peak T cell response. In the small 56-69-year group, the increase in depth fell short of significance, most likely because of low power. Reportedly, close to half of the unique spike-specific TCRs recognized epitopes lying outside the regions that are mutated in the B.1.351 and B.1.1.7 variants. Spike-specific TCR breadth and depth rose significantly after two AZD1222 doses compared with day 0 and with MenACWY recipients.

The CDR3 regions of human TCRbeta chains were analyzed by immunosequencing. Under the source paper's analysis protocol: TCRs in the repertoires were compared against a reference library of SARS-CoV-2-specific TCRs that had been generated with the MIRA antigen-specificity platform. Breadth was defined as the fraction of unique TCRs that were SARS-CoV-2-associated. Depth was defined as the fraction of total T cells that were SARS-CoV-2-associated. Each spike-specific TCR was assigned to its reactive spike region and to a CD4 or CD8 class using the MIRA data. Log10-transformed breadth and depth values were compared by one-way ANOVA with Sidak's multiple comparisons tests. The immuneACCESS repertoire file appears here via TCRdb, limited to in-frame rearrangements. These files lack a portion of the clones; in checked studies, under half of the deficit traces to unresolved V genes, and the cause of the others is not known. V, J and clone size derive from that table, while D and trimming were established from the DNA sequence. This sample holds 150,000 to 180,000 clones; under 95% were observed only once. The ten largest make up approximately 20% of the sample.

The time point tag for this specimen amounts to: baseline before first vaccination. Vaccinee samples were obtained from the UK trials COV001 and COV002, which included a single-blind randomized controlled phase 2/3 trial of AZD1222 (ChAdOx1 nCoV-19) in healthy adults. For TCRbeta chain sequencing, PBMC samples from trial participants were taken at day 0 and at day 28 after the second dose. The receptor's source is an adult in good health. The specimen comprised peripheral blood, sampled on day 0 of AZD1222 vaccination. The V gene is TRBV5-1 and the J gene is TRBJ1-5, with TRBD1 as a weak D call on 6 bases. The CDR3 amino acid sequence is: CASSLETGSNQPQHF. The DNA sequence reads TGCGCCAGCAGCTTGGAGACAGGCAGCAATCAGCCCCAGCATTTT.